Listed below are T cell receptor beta chains from one sample, sequenced in a study of blood T cell repertoires in COVID-19. Some clones are missing from TCRdb's copy, which holds only in-frame ones; the method was immunoSEQ multiplex PCR. This table holds approximately 110,000 clones, approximately 70% found once. The sequencing input was peripheral blood. The receptor source for this set is a human donor with acute or convalescent COVID-19. The donor label of this sample is uncertain. Each CDR3 is given with its conserved first and last residue. The D gene is left open where the match is weak. Only some rows state a clone size, as once, few, many or a class for expanded clones.

j_gene | d_gene | v_gene | abundance | CDR3nt | CDR3aa
TRBJ1-6 | NA | TRBV30 | NA | TGTGCCTGGAGGTCGGGGGACCAGCCGAGAGTGTCACCCCTCCACTTT | CAWRSGDQPRVSPLHF
TRBJ1-5 | NA | TRBV19 | NA | TGTGCCAGTAGTAGCCTAGGCGGGCCCCAGCATTTT | CASSSLGGPQHF
TRBJ1-2 | TRBD1 | TRBV6-4 | NA | TGTGCCAGCAGTCCGCCGGGACAGGGGGTTGACTATGGCTACACCTTC | CASSPPGQGVDYGYTF
TRBJ2-5 | NA | TRBV19 | NA | TGTGCCAGTAGTTTGGGTAGGGGGGGAGAGACCCAGTACTTC | CASSLGRGGETQYF
TRBJ2-1 | TRBD1 | TRBV11-3 | NA | TGTGCCAGCAGCTTACAGGGACAGGGTGGGAATGAGCAGTTCTTC | CASSLQGQGGNEQFF
TRBJ2-1 | TRBD1 | TRBV15 | few | TGTGCCACCAGCACTGCCGGGACAGACTACAATGAGCAGTTCTTC | CATSTAGTDYNEQFF
TRBJ1-2 | NA | TRBV4-1 | NA | TGCGCCAGCAGCCAAGATACAGGGAGCTATGGCTACACCTTC | CASSQDTGSYGYTF
TRBJ1-1 | NA | TRBV29-1 | once | TGCAGCGTTGAAGGGGAGGGGTATGACACTGAAGCTTTCTTT | CSVEGEGYDTEAFF
TRBJ1-3 | TRBD1 | TRBV4-1 | NA | TGCGCCAGCAGCGGAATGGACAGGGCTGGAAACACCATATATTTT | CASSGMDRAGNTIYF
TRBJ1-5 | TRBD1 | TRBV6-5 | NA | TGTGCCAGCAGCCGGGACAGTTATAGCAATCAGCCCCAGCATTTT | CASSRDSYSNQPQHF
TRBJ2-3 | NA | TRBV10-3 | NA | TGTGCCATCAGCTATTCCGGGACAAAGGATTTT | CAISYSGTKDF
TRBJ1-2 | NA | TRBV4-2 | NA | TGTGCCAGCAGCCCTGTTGGAGGGATGGGTGGCTACACCTTC | CASSPVGGMGGYTF
TRBJ2-4 | NA | TRBV12-3/TRBV12-4 | NA | TGTGCCAGCAGTTTGGCAGACAGAACACGGTACTTC | CASSLADRTRYF
TRBJ1-4 | NA | TRBV19 | NA | TGTGCCAGTAGTACTGGGTCAGGCGCAACTGGGGAAAAACTGTTTTTT | CASSTGSGATGEKLFF
TRBJ1-1 | NA | TRBV6-5 | NA | TGTGCCAGCAGTTACCTACCAGGGCGGACTGAAGCTTTCTTT | CASSYLPGRTEAFF
TRBJ1-6 | NA | TRBV5-5 | NA | TGTGCCAGCAGCTTGTATGCGGGAGGGTTCTATAATTCACCCCTCCACTTT | CASSLYAGGFYNSPLHF
TRBJ1-3 | NA | TRBV18 | NA | TGTGCCAGCTCACCAGTTCCTGCAGGGGCGGGAAACACCATATATTTT | CASSPVPAGAGNTIYF
TRBJ1-1 | TRBD1 | TRBV6-6 | NA | TGTGCCATTACAGGGGGTTCTACTGAAGCTTTCTTT | CAITGGSTEAFF
TRBJ1-1 | NA | TRBV5-1 | few | TGCGCCAGCAGCTTGTCATCCGGGAACACTGAAGCTTTCTTT | CASSLSSGNTEAFF
TRBJ2-2 | NA | TRBV7-2 | NA | TGTGCCAGCAGCTTAGCCTTTGGCCAAAACACCGGGGAGCTGTTTTTT | CASSLAFGQNTGELFF